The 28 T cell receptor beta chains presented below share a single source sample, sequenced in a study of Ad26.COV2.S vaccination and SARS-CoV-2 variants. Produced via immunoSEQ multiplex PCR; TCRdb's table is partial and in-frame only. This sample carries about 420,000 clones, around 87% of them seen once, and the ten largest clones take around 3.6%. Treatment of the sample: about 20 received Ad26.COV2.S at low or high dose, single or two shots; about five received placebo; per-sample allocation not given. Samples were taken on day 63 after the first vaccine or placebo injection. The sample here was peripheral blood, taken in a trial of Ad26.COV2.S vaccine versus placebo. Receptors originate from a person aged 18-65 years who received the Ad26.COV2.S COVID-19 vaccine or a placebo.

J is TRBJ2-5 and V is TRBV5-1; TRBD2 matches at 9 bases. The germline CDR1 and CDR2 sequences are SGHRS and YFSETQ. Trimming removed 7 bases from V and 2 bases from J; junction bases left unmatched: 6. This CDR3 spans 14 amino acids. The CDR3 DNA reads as TGCGCCAGCCTCGAAACTAGCGGGCAAGAGACCCAGTACTTC. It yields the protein CASLETSGQETQYF.

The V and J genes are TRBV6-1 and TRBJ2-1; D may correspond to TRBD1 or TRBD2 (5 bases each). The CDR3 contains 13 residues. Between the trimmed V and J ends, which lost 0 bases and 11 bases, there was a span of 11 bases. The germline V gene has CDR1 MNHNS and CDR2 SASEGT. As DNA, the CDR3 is TGTGCCAGCAGTGAAGCGGGACCCGTAAAGCAGTTCTTC. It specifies CASSEAGPVKQFF.

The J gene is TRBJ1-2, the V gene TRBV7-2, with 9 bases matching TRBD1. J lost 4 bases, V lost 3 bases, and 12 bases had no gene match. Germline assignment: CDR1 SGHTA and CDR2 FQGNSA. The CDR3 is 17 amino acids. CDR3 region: CASSFPATQGAGYGYTF. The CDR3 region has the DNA TGTGCCAGCAGCTTCCCTGCCACACAGGGGGCTGGCTATGGCTACACCTTC.

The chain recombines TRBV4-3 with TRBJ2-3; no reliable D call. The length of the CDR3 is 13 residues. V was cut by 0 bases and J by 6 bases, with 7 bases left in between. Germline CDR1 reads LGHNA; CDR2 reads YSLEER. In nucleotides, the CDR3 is TGCGCCAGCAGCCAAGACATGGGGGATACGCAGTATTTT. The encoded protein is CASSQDMGDTQYF.

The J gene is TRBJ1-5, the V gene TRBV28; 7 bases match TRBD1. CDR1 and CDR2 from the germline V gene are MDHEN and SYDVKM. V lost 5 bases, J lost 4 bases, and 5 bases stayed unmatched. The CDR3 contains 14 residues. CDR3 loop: CASSPTGVNQPQHF. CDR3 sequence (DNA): TGTGCCAGCAGTCCCACAGGGGTAAATCAGCCCCAGCATTTT.

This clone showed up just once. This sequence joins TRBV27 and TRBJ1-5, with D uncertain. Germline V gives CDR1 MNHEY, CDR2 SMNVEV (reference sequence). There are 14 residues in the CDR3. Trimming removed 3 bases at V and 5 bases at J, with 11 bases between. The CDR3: CASSFRSNDQPQHF. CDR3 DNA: TGTGCCAGCAGTTTCCGATCGAACGATCAGCCCCAGCATTTT.

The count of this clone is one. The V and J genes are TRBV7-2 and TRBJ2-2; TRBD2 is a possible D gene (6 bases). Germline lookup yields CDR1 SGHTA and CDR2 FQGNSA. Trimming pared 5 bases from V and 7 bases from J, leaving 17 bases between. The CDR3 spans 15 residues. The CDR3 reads CASSREVRVDGELFF. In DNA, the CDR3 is TGTGCCAGCAGCAGGGAGGTCCGGGTGGACGGGGAGCTGTTTTTT.

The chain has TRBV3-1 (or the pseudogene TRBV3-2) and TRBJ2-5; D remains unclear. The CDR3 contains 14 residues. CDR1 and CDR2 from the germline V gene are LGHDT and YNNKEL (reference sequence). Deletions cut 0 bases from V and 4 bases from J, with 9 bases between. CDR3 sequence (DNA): TGTGCCAGCAGCCAAGAAATCATCGTAGAGACCCAGTACTTC. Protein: CASSQEIIVETQYF.

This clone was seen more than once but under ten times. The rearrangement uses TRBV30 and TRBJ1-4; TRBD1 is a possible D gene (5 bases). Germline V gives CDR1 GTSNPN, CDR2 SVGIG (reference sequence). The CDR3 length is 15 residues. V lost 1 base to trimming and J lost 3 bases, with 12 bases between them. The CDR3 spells CAWSGMGLSNEKLFF. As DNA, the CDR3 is TGTGCCTGGAGTGGAATGGGGCTGTCTAATGAAAAACTGTTTTTT.

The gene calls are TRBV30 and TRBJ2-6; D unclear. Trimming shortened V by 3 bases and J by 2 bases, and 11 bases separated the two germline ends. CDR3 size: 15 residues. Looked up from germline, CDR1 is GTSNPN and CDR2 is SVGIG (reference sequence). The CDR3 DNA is TGTGCCTGGAGCCCCAGGTTGACTGGGGCCAACGTCCTGACTTTC. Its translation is CAWSPRLTGANVLTF.

CDR3 in DNA: TGTGCCAGCAGCCTTGAGGGGACAGGCGGTTACGAGCAGTACTTC. Translating it yields CASSLEGTGGYEQYF. The gene calls are TRBV5-4 and TRBJ2-7; the match to TRBD1 covers 8 bases. Looked up from germline, CDR1 is SGHNT and CDR2 is YYREEE (reference sequence). Trimming at V came to 4 bases and at J to 4 bases, leaving 10 bases not matched to a gene. The length of the CDR3 is 15 residues.

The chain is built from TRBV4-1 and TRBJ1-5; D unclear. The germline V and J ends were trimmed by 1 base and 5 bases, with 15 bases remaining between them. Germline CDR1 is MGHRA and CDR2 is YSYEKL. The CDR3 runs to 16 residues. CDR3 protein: CASSQGVTYNDQPQHF. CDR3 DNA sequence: TGCGCCAGCAGCCAAGGGGTGACCTATAATGATCAGCCCCAGCATTTT.

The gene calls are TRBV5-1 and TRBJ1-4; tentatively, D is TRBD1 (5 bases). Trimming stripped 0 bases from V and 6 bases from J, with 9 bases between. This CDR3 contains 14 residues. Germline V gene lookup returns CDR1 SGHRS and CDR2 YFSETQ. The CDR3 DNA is TGCGCCAGCAGCTTGGACAGGTGGGATGAAAAACTGTTTTTT. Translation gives CASSLDRWDEKLFF. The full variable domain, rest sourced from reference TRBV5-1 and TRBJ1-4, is KAGVTQTPRYLIKTRGQQVTLSCSPISGHRSVSWYQQTPGQGLQFLFEYFSETQRNKGNFPGRFSGRQFSNSRSEMNVSTLELGDSALYLCASSLDRWDEKLFFGSGTQLSVL.

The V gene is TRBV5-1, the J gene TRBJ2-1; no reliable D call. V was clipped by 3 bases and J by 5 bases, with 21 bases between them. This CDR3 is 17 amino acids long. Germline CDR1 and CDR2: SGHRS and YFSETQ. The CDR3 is CASSSARTAWGHNEQFF. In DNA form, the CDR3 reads TGCGCCAGCAGCTCTGCCCGGACCGCCTGGGGTCACAATGAGCAGTTCTTC.

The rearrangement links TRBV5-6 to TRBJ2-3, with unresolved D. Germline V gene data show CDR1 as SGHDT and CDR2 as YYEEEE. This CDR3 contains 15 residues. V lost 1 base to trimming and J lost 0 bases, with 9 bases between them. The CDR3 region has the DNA TGTGCCAGCAGCTTGTTCGCTAGGAGCACAGATACGCAGTATTTT. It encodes CASSLFARSTDTQYF. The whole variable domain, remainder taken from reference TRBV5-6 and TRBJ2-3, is DAGVTQSPTHLIKTRGQQVTLRCSPKSGHDTVSWYQQALGQGPQFIFQYYEEEERQRGNFPDRFSGHQFPNYSSELNVNALLLGDSALYLCASSLFARSTDTQYFGPGTRLTVL.

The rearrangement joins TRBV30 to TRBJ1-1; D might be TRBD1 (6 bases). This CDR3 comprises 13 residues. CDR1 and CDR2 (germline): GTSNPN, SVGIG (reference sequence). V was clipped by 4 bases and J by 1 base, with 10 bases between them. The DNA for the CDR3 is TGTGCCTGGAATACGGACAGGAACACTGAAGCTTTCTTT. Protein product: CAWNTDRNTEAFF.

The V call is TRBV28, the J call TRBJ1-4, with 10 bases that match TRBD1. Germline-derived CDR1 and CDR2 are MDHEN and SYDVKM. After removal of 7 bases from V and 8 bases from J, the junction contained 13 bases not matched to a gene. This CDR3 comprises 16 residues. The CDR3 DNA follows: TGTGCCAGCAATCCTATAAGGGACAGGGGACGAGAAAAACTGTTTTTT. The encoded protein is CASNPIRDRGREKLFF.

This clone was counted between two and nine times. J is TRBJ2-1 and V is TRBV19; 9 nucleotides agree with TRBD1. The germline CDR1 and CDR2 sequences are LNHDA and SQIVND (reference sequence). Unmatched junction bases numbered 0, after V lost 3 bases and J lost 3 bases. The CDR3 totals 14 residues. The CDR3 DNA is TGTGCCAGTAGTATGGGACAGGGCTACAATGAGCAGTTCTTC. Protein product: CASSMGQGYNEQFF.

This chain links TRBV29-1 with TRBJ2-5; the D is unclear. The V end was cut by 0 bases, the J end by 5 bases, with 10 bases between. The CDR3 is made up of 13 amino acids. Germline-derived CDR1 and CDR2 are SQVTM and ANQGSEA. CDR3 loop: CSVEEAPVETQYF. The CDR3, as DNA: TGCAGCGTTGAAGAGGCCCCGGTGGAGACCCAGTACTTC. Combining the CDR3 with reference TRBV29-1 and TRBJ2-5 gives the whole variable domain SAVISQKPSRDICQRGTSLTIQCQVDSQVTMMFWYRQQPGQSLTLIATANQGSEATYESGFVIDKFPISRPNLTFSTLTVSNMSPEDSSIYLCSVEEAPVETQYFGPGTRLLVL.

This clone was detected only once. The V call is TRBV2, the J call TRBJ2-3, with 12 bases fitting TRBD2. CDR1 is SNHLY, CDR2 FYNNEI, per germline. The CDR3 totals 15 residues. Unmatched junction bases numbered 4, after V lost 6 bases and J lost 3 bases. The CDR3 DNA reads TGTGCCAGCAGCCCCGGACTAGCGGGAACAGATACGCAGTATTTT. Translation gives CASSPGLAGTDTQYF.

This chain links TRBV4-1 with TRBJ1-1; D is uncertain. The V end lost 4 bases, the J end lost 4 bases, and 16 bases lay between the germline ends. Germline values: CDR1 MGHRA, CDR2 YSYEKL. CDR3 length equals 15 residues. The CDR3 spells CASSPQGRLGTEAFF. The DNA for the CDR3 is TGCGCCAGCAGCCCCCAAGGGAGGCTGGGCACTGAAGCTTTCTTT.

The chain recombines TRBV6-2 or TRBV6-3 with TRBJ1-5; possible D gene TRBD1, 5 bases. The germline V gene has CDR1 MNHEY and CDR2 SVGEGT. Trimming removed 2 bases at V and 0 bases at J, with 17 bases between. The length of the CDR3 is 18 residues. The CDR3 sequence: CASSYGASIFYSNQPQHF. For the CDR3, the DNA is TGTGCCAGCAGTTACGGGGCCAGCATTTTCTATAGCAATCAGCCCCAGCATTTT.

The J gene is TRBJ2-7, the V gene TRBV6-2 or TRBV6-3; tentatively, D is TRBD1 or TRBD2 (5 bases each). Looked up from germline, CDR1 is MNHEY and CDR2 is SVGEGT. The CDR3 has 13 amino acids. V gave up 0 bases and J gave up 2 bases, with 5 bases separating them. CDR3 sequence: CASSYSGAYEQYF. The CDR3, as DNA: TGTGCCAGCAGTTACTCGGGGGCCTACGAGCAGTACTTC.

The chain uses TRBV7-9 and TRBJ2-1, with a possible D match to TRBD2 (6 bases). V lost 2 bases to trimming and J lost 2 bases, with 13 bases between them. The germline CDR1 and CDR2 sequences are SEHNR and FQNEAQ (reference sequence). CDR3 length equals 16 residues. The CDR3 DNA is TGTGCCAGCAGCTTAACGTCGGGGGTCCCCTACAATGAGCAGTTCTTC. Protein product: CASSLTSGVPYNEQFF. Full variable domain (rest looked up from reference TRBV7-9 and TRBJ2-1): DTGVSQNPRHKITKRGQNVTFRCDPISEHNRLYWYRQTLGQGPEFLTYFQNEAQLEKSRLLSDRFSAERPKGSFSTLEIQRTEQGDSAMYLCASSLTSGVPYNEQFFGPGTRLTVL.

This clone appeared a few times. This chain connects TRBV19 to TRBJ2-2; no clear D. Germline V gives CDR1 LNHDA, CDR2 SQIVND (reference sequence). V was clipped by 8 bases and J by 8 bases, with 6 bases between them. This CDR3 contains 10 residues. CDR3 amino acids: CASWEGELFF. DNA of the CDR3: TGTGCCAGTTGGGAAGGGGAGCTGTTTTTT.

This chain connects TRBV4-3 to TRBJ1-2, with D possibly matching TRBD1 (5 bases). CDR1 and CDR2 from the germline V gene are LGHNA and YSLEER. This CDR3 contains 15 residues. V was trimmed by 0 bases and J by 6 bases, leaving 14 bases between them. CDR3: CASSQDPLGRDGYTF. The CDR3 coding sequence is TGCGCCAGCAGCCAAGACCCCCTGGGCAGGGATGGCTACACCTTC.

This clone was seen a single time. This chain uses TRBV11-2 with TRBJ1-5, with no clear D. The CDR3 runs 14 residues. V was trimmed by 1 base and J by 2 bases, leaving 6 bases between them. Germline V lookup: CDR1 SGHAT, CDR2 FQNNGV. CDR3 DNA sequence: TGTGCCAGCAGCTTAGCTGGGGGCAATCAGCCCCAGCATTTT. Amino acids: CASSLAGGNQPQHF.

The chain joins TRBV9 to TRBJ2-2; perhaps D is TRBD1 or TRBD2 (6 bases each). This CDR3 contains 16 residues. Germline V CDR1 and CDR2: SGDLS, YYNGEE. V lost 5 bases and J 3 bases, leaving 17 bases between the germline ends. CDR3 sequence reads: CASSPVRGAYTGELFF. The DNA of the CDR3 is TGTGCCAGCAGTCCCGTTAGGGGGGCGTACACCGGGGAGCTGTTTTTT.